The 16 T cell receptor beta chains in this list originate from one sample, sequenced in a study of T cells after posttransplantation cyclophosphamide. Using immunoSEQ multiplex PCR, the repertoire was profiled, and TCRdb retains in-frame clones only, with some absent. Of over 3,000 clones listed, 68% were seen once; the top ten hold 24%. Material: memory CD8+ T cells sorted from blood. These receptors all stem from a man aged 45 to 65.

The table lists this clone with a few counts. The chain has TRBV4-1 and TRBJ1-5; D gene uncertain. The CDR3 spans 16 residues. Trimming left V 1 base short and J 1 base short, with 11 bases between. Germline values: CDR1 MGHRA, CDR2 YSYEKL. The CDR3 coding sequence is TGCGCCAGCAGCCAAGTTGTGACAAGGAGCAATCAGCCCCAGCATTTT. It translates to CASSQVVTRSNQPQHF.

The chain employs TRBV4-1 and TRBJ1-2; the D is unclear. This CDR3 is 15 amino acids long. Germline V gene lookup returns CDR1 MGHRA and CDR2 YSYEKL. Trimming took off 0 bases at V and 3 bases at J, with 11 bases between the two ends. CDR3 nucleotides: TGCGCCAGCAGCCAAGAACACGGGTCTGACTATGGCTACACCTTC. As protein: CASSQEHGSDYGYTF.

The genes are TRBV7-9 and TRBJ1-2; 7 bases are a match to TRBD1. Germline CDR1 and CDR2: SEHNR and FQNEAQ (reference sequence). This CDR3 is 14 amino acids long. V lost 11 bases, J lost 8 bases, and 17 bases stayed unmatched. CDR3 sequence reads: CAAYSSEGAQGYTF. CDR3 coding DNA: TGTGCCGCTTATTCATCGGAGGGGGCGCAAGGCTACACCTTC.

J is TRBJ2-1 and V is TRBV27, with 9 bases aligning to TRBD2. Trimming took 3 bases from V and 6 from J; bases not matched to a gene: 3. Per the germline V gene, CDR1 is MNHEY and CDR2 is SMNVEV (reference sequence). The CDR3 covers 14 residues. The CDR3 nucleotides read TGTGCCAGCAGTTTTCTAGCGGGGTTCAATGAGCAGTTCTTC. Protein product: CASSFLAGFNEQFF.

The chain is built from TRBV13 and TRBJ2-5; maybe TRBD2 (6 bases). Germline V gene lookup returns CDR1 PRHDT and CDR2 FYEKMQ (reference sequence). V lost 5 bases and J lost 0, with 13 bases in between. This CDR3 is 15 amino acids long. The CDR3 spells CASSDREVYQETQYF. The CDR3 DNA is TGTGCCAGCAGCGATAGGGAGGTGTACCAAGAGACCCAGTACTTC.

The genes are TRBV5-6 and TRBJ2-3; 9 bases match TRBD2. The CDR3 is made up of 17 amino acids. Germline V gene data show CDR1 as SGHDT and CDR2 as YYEEEE. After removal of 3 bases from V and 6 bases from J, the junction contained 14 bases not matched to a gene. For the CDR3, the DNA is TGTGCCAGCAGCTCCCTTCTAGCGGGATCGTTATGGGATACGCAGTATTTT. It translates to CASSSLLAGSLWDTQYF.

The chain has TRBV6-5 and TRBJ2-7; no reliable D call. The V end was cut by 2 bases, the J end by 6 bases, with 11 bases between. The length of the CDR3 is 13 residues. Per the germline V gene, CDR1 is MNHEY and CDR2 is SVGAGI. CDR3 protein: CASSYNVPGEQYF. CDR3 DNA: TGTGCCAGCAGTTACAATGTACCGGGCGAGCAGTACTTC.

This clone was picked up a small number of times. The V and J genes are TRBV6-1 and TRBJ2-1; 7 bases line up with TRBD1. Germline lookup yields CDR1 MNHNS and CDR2 SASEGT. CDR3 length equals 14 residues. V was clipped by 6 bases and J by 8 bases; unmatched bases: 10. The DNA of the CDR3 is TGTGCCAGCAGCCCGACAGGGTCCCTAGATGAGCAGTTCTTC. Residues: CASSPTGSLDEQFF.

Within the sample, this clone is large. The chain carries TRBV5-8 and TRBJ2-7, with 11 bases lining up with TRBD1. Germline V gives CDR1 SGHTS, CDR2 YDEGEE. CDR3 size: 15 residues. J gave up 4 bases and V 7 bases, and 10 bases lay outside the gene matches. The CDR3 nucleotides read TGTGCCAGCTGGCCACCGGGACAGGGGGATTACGAGCAGTACTTC. Translation: CASWPPGQGDYEQYF. The entire variable domain, with the rest obtained from reference TRBV5-8 and TRBJ2-7, is as follows: EAGVTQSPTHLIKTRGQQATLRCSPISGHTSVYWYQQALGLGLQFLLWYDEGEERNRGNFPPRFSGRQFPNYSSELNVNALELEDSALYLCASWPPGQGDYEQYFGPGTRLTVT.

This clone was counted between two and nine times. The chain employs TRBV25-1 and TRBJ2-2, with TRBD1 identical over 7 bases. After removal of 3 bases from V and 4 bases from J, the junction contained 11 bases not matched to a gene. This CDR3 has 17 residues. Germline CDR1 MGHDK, CDR2 SYGVNS. The CDR3, as DNA: TGTGCCAGCAGTGATAGAAACAGGGGCTTGGGCACCGGGGAGCTGTTTTTT. Translating gives CASSDRNRGLGTGELFF.

The chain employs TRBV4-2 and TRBJ2-1, with D unclear. Germline V gene sequence: CDR1 LGHNA, CDR2 YNFKEQ. Trimming stripped 0 bases from V and 3 bases from J, with 6 bases between. The length of the CDR3 is 14 residues. The CDR3 sequence is CASSQESVYNEQFF. The CDR3 DNA is TGTGCCAGCAGCCAAGAATCCGTCTACAATGAGCAGTTCTTC.

The rearrangement uses TRBV5-7 and TRBJ2-3, with 8 bases that match TRBD2. TRBV5-7 is recorded as an ORF, its role being uncertain. CDR3 length equals 16 residues. The V segment lost 1 base and the J segment 0 bases; nucleotides outside the gene matches: 4. CDR3 sequence: CASSLFGRESTDTQYF. The CDR3 DNA follows: TGTGCCAGCAGCTTGTTCGGGAGGGAGAGCACAGATACGCAGTATTTT.

The chain carries TRBV13 and TRBJ1-1; D is uncertain. The V end was cut by 0 bases, the J end by 1 base, with 6 bases between. CDR1 and CDR2 (germline): PRHDT, FYEKMQ (reference sequence). The CDR3 covers 14 residues. The CDR3 loop is CASSLGRENTEAFF. CDR3 DNA sequence: TGTGCCAGCAGCTTAGGCCGGGAGAACACTGAAGCTTTCTTT. The full variable domain, with the rest looked up from reference TRBV13 and TRBJ1-1, is AAGVIQSPRHLIKEKRETATLKCYPIPRHDTVYWYQQGPGQDPQFLISFYEKMQSDKGSIPDRFSAQQFSDYHSELNMSSLELGDSALYFCASSLGRENTEAFFGQGTRLTVV.

In nucleotides, the CDR3 is TGCGCCAGCAGCCCGCTGGGACAGAGCTACGAGCAGTACTTC. Translating gives CASSPLGQSYEQYF. This chain uses TRBV4-1 with TRBJ2-5, with TRBD1 identical over 7 bases. The DNA end is a closer match to TRBJ2-7, so the J assignment may be wrong. The CDR3 is 14 residues long. Germline CDR1 and CDR2: MGHRA and YSYEKL.

This clone was counted a few times. The rearrangement links TRBV5-4 to TRBJ1-6, with TRBD1 matching 10 bases. J gave up 8 bases and V 1 base, and 3 bases lay outside the gene matches. The CDR3 extends over 15 amino acids. Germline CDR1 is SGHNT and CDR2 is YYREEE (reference sequence). CDR3 amino acids: CASSLSGTGDSPLHF. The DNA for the CDR3 is TGTGCCAGCAGCTTGTCCGGGACAGGGGATTCACCCCTCCACTTT. The full variable domain, its missing parts supplied by reference TRBV5-4 and TRBJ1-6, is ETGVTQSPTHLIKTRGQQVTLRCSSQSGHNTVSWYQQALGQGPQFIFQYYREEENGRGNFPPRFSGLQFPNYSSELNVNALELDDSALYLCASSLSGTGDSPLHFGNGTRLTVT.

The V call is TRBV4-2, the J call TRBJ1-4; D is uncertain. V lost 1 base and J 12 bases, leaving 18 bases between the germline ends. The CDR3 totals 15 residues. Germline V gives CDR1 LGHNA, CDR2 YNFKEQ. CDR3 coding DNA: TGTGCCAGCAGCCAAGGCCCTGGGCCCTTAGGTGAACTGTTTTTT. It translates to CASSQGPGPLGELFF.